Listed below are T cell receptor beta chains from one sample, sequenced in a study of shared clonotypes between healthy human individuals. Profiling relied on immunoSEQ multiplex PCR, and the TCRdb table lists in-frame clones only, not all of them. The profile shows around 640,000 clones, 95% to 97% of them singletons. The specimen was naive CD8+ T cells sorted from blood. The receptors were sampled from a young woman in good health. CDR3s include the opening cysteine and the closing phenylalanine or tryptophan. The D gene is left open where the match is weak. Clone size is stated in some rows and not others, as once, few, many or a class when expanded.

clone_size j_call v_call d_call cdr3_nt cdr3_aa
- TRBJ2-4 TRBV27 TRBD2 TGTGCCAGCAGTTTCCTCCAGCGGGAGGGCCTAACCGTTCAGTACTTC CASSFLQREGLTVQYF
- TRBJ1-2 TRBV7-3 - TGTGCCAGCAGCTTAACTGGCCGAGACTATGGCTACACCTTC CASSLTGRDYGYTF
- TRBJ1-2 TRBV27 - TGTGCCAGCAGTTTAATAGGACCCGAAGATTACTATGGCTACACCTTC CASSLIGPEDYYGYTF
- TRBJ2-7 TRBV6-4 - TGTGCCAGCAGTGCCTCCTACGAGCAGTACTTC CASSASYEQYF
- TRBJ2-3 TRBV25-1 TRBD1 TGTGCCAGGCCGGGACAGGGGGACTCAGATACGCAGTATTTT CARPGQGDSDTQYF
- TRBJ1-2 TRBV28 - TGTGCCAGCAGTTTATGGGACCCCCGACCAGAGGGTGGCTACACCTTC CASSLWDPRPEGGYTF
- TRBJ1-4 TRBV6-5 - TGTGCCAGCAGCCGGACTCGAGGAGAAAAACTGTTTTTT CASSRTRGEKLFF
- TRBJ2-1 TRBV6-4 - TGTGCCAGCAGTGACAGGTTCCTTTGGGGTGAGCAGTTCTTC CASSDRFLWGEQFF
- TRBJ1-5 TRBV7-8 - TGTGCCAGCAGCTTAGGGGACCAGCCCCAGCATTTT CASSLGDQPQHF
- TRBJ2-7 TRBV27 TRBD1 TGTGCCAGCAGGCCGGGACAGCCGGACTACGAGCAGTACTTC CASRPGQPDYEQYF
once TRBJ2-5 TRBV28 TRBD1 TGTGCCAGCACCCCAGACAGGGGAGAGACCCAGTACTTC CASTPDRGETQYF
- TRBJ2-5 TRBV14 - TGTGCCAGCAGCCAAGGGAGTTACCAAGAGACCCAGTACTTC CASSQGSYQETQYF
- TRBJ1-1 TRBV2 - TGTGCCAGCAGCCGAAAACTAAGTCGGTTCGGGGGGCAGGGTCTATTATTT CASSRKLSRFGGQGLLF